This passage covers 31 T cell receptor beta chains from one sample sequenced in a study of T cells in Graves' hyperthyroidism and ophthalmopathy. RNA transcripts gave rise to amplified TCR beta CDR3 regions. RT-PCR in the first round (using the HTBI primer set) targeted the TCR CDR3. MiXCR was run by TCRdb on the multiplex PCR reads, yielding one entry per CDR3 protein. The table has 250,000 to 300,000 distinct CDR3 sequences, roughly 19% seen once; the top ten hold just under 40%. Material for sequencing was blood. The origin of the receptors is a man aged 45-65 years with Graves' ophthalmopathy.

This clonotype has only a few counts. This may come from a read error, since a much larger clone is one base off. The chain couples TRBV5-1 to TRBJ2-7; D remains unclear. Germline CDR1 SGHRS, CDR2 YFSETQ. This CDR3 has 14 residues. V was shortened by 6 bases and J by 0 bases, with 13 bases between the two germline ends. This chain's CDR3 is CASNSGLNSYEQYF. The CDR3 DNA is TGCGCCAGCAACTCGGGCCTCAACTCCTACGAGCAGTACTTC.

This clonotype was seen a few times. This chain joins TRBV20-1 and TRBJ1-5; maybe TRBD1 (5 bases). Germline V gene lookup returns CDR1 DFQATT and CDR2 SNEGSKA (reference sequence). V was clipped by 3 bases and J by 2 bases, with 17 bases between them. CDR3 length: 16 residues. The CDR3 sequence is CSARGPRRDGNQPQHF. CDR3 bases: TGCAGTGCTAGGGGTCCCAGGAGGGACGGCAATCAGCCCCAGCATTTT.

This clonotype was found a few times. The chain combines TRBV12-5 with TRBJ2-1; 8 positions agree with TRBD2. The CDR3 length is 16 residues. The germline CDR1 and CDR2 sequences are LGHNT and FRNRAP. Germline trimming cut 0 bases from V and 9 bases from J; bases unmatched to any gene: 10. CDR3 sequence reads: CASGLVPAGGWGEQFF. DNA for the CDR3: TGTGCTAGTGGTTTGGTACCGGCGGGAGGATGGGGTGAGCAGTTCTTC.

The chain joins TRBV7-6 to TRBJ1-5; 7 nucleotides match TRBD1. The CDR3 runs to 17 residues. J was trimmed by 1 base and V by 5 bases; bases with no gene match: 11. Germline assignment: CDR1 SGHVS and CDR2 FNYEAQ. The CDR3 nucleotides are TGTGCCAGCAGCCCCGTAATCGGACAGGCAAGCAATCAGCCCCAGCATTTT. This sequence encodes CASSPVIGQASNQPQHF.

This clonotype was picked up a small number of times. Given a much more abundant clone one base away, this may be a read error. As the CDR3 is not closed by the conserved phenylalanine or tryptophan, this likely results from a read error. This CDR3 is CASSSGDYGYTL. The CDR3 DNA is TGTGCCAGCAGCTCAGGGGACTATGGCTACACCCTC. The chain joins TRBV28 to TRBJ1-2; TRBD1 might be the D (6 bases). V was clipped by 6 bases and J by 3 bases, with 8 bases between them. Germline values: CDR1 MDHEN, CDR2 SYDVKM. The CDR3 is 12 residues long.

The chain uses TRBV15 and TRBJ2-5, with 7 bases lining up with TRBD2. Trimming cost V 7 bases and J 7 bases; bases outside gene matches: 9. The CDR3 length is 13 residues. Germline CDR1 is LNHNV and CDR2 is YYDKDF (reference sequence). CDR3 amino acids: CATTSGTRGTQYF. Here the CDR3 DNA reads TGTGCCACCACCAGCGGGACTCGGGGGACCCAGTACTTC.

The J gene is TRBJ2-1, the V gene TRBV10-3; tentative D call: TRBD2 (5 bases). The germline CDR1 and CDR2 sequences are ENHRY and SYGVKD. The CDR3 runs to 16 residues. V was pared by 5 bases and J by 4 bases, with 18 bases between. The CDR3 DNA reads TGTGCCATCAGTCAAGGTACCGGGGTCCTATACAATGAGCAGTTCTTC. Its translation is CAISQGTGVLYNEQFF.

As to this clonotype: A much larger clone is a single base away; this may be a read error. The rearrangement links TRBV18 to TRBJ2-7, with TRBD1 identical over 7 bases. Trimming at V came to 4 bases and at J to 5 bases, leaving 8 bases not matched to a gene. CDR1 is KGHSH, CDR2 LQKENI, per germline. CDR3 size: 14 residues. The CDR3 sequence is CASSLVGTANEQYF. The CDR3 bases are TGTGCCAGCTCACTAGTTGGGACAGCAAACGAGCAGTACTTC.

This clonotype was seen many times. CDR3 protein: CASSSNGLPGPDTQYF. In nucleotides, the CDR3 is TGTGCCAGCAGCTCCAACGGACTCCCGGGCCCAGATACGCAGTATTTT. This chain links TRBV7-3 with TRBJ2-3, with TRBD2 as a possible D gene (5 bases). Trimming removed 4 bases at V and 4 bases at J, with 18 bases between. Germline V gene sequence: CDR1 SGHTA, CDR2 FQGTGA. The CDR3 runs to 16 residues.

Many counts were recorded for this clonotype. The V call is TRBV5-1, the J call TRBJ1-1, with D possibly matching TRBD1 (6 bases). In germline, CDR1 is SGHRS, CDR2 YFSETQ. CDR3 length: 16 amino acids. Trimming stripped 0 bases from V and 2 bases from J, with 14 bases between. The DNA of the CDR3 is TGCGCCAGCAGCTTGGAGGGGGTAACCGTAAACACTGAAGCTTTCTTT. This translates into CASSLEGVTVNTEAFF.

This clonotype was observed many times. V is TRBV28 and J is TRBJ1-5, with D possibly matching TRBD1 (5 bases). This CDR3 is 14 amino acids long. Germline CDR1 reads MDHEN; CDR2 reads SYDVKM. The V end lost 7 bases, the J end lost 0 bases, and 10 bases lay between the germline ends. The CDR3 is CASTPGGSNQPQHF. CDR3 coding DNA: TGTGCCAGCACCCCCGGGGGTAGCAATCAGCCCCAGCATTTT.

This clonotype has a count of ten or more. The V gene is TRBV30, the J gene TRBJ1-3; D is ambiguous. The germline gives CDR1 GTSNPN, CDR2 SVGIG (reference sequence). There are 15 residues in the CDR3. With 3 bases removed from V and 3 bases from J, the gap between germline ends came to 15 bases. CDR3 coding DNA: TGTGCCTGGAGCCTCGCGTCGGCGGGTGGAAACACCATATATTTT. Protein product: CAWSLASAGGNTIYF.

This clonotype was detected only once. This chain uses TRBV2 with TRBJ2-3; 11 nucleotides match TRBD2. The junction had 8 bases not matched to a gene; V was cut back by 5 bases and J by 4 bases. This CDR3 is built from 16 residues. CDR1 SNHLY and CDR2 FYNNEI come from the germline V gene. The CDR3 loop reads CASSPSLAGAADTQYF. Here the CDR3 DNA reads TGTGCCAGCAGTCCTTCACTAGCGGGAGCGGCAGATACGCAGTATTTT.

The chain employs TRBV11-2 and TRBJ2-1; 13 bases are shared with TRBD2. The CDR3 runs 15 residues. Trimming removed 8 bases from V and 8 bases from J; junction bases left unmatched: 9. The germline V gene has CDR1 SGHAT and CDR2 FQNNGV. The DNA for the CDR3 is TGTGCCAGCGCGCGGACTAGCGGGAGAGGGCATGAGCAGTTCTTC. Translating it yields CASARTSGRGHEQFF.

The table lists this clonotype with many counts. The chain combines TRBV28 with TRBJ1-3, with D maybe TRBD1 (5 bases). The V end lost 8 bases, the J end lost 0 bases, and 14 bases lay between the germline ends. Germline CDR1 is MDHEN and CDR2 is SYDVKM. The CDR3 runs to 15 residues. The CDR3 bases are TGTGCCAGCGGGGCCTACACCTCCTCTGGAAACACCATATATTTT. This codes for CASGAYTSSGNTIYF.

The genes are TRBV9 and TRBJ1-3, with a tentative D call TRBD1 (5 bases). Germline lookup yields CDR1 SGDLS and CDR2 YYNGEE. Trimming took 4 bases from V and 0 from J, leaving 14 bases between them. The CDR3 covers 16 residues. DNA of the CDR3: TGTGCCAGCAGCCCCCTGGGGGGTATCTCTGGAAACACCATATATTTT. This codes for CASSPLGGISGNTIYF.

The chain recombines TRBV19 with TRBJ2-2, with D tentatively TRBD2 (5 bases). Germline CDR1 is LNHDA and CDR2 is SQIVND (reference sequence). The CDR3 contains 14 residues. Trimming removed 8 bases from V and 1 base from J, with 11 bases in between. This CDR3 is CASRSGVNTGELFF. CDR3 DNA: TGTGCCAGTCGGAGCGGAGTGAACACCGGGGAGCTGTTTTTT. The variable domain in full, completed from reference TRBV19 and TRBJ2-2, reads DGGITQSPKYLFRKEGQNVTLSCEQNLNHDAMYWYRQDPGQGLRLIYYSQIVNDFQKGDIAEGYSVSREKKESFPLTVTSAQKNPTAFYLCASRSGVNTGELFFGEGSRLTVL.

This clonotype has a handful of counts. The chain recombines TRBV9 with TRBJ1-5; no clear D. This CDR3 is built from 13 residues. Trimming pared 4 bases from V and 6 bases from J, leaving 11 bases between. Germline V CDR1 and CDR2: SGDLS, YYNGEE. The CDR3: CASSLSDVQPQHF. The CDR3 nucleotides are TGTGCCAGCAGCCTCTCAGACGTTCAGCCCCAGCATTTT.

For the CDR3, the DNA is TGTGCCATCGGGTCCTCAGATACGCAGTATTTT. Amino acids: CAIGSSDTQYF. V gene TRBV10-3 combines with J gene TRBJ2-3, with D unresolved. Per the germline V gene, CDR1 is ENHRY and CDR2 is SYGVKD. This CDR3 spans 11 amino acids. Trimming stripped 8 bases from V and 4 bases from J, with 7 bases between.

J is TRBJ2-7 and V is TRBV7-2; 8 bases line up with TRBD2. Germline V lookup: CDR1 SGHTA, CDR2 FQGNSA. The CDR3 runs to 19 residues. The junction had 15 bases not matched to a gene; V was cut back by 2 bases and J by 0 bases. The CDR3 region is CASSLIRPGGRALSYEQYF. The CDR3 DNA sequence: TGTGCCAGCAGCTTAATCCGCCCGGGAGGGCGGGCGCTCTCCTACGAGCAGTACTTC.

The chain couples TRBV30 to TRBJ2-7; TRBD2 agrees at 12 bases. The CDR3 has 16 amino acids. J was trimmed by 6 bases and V by 6 bases; bases with no gene match: 15. Looked up from germline, CDR1 is GTSNPN and CDR2 is SVGIG (reference sequence). The CDR3 region has the DNA TGTGCCTGTAAACAGGGGGCACTAGCGGGAGGAGTCGAGCAGTACTTC. It translates to CACKQGALAGGVEQYF.

This chain connects TRBV11-2 to TRBJ2-2; no definite D call. Germline CDR1 is SGHAT and CDR2 is FQNNGV. The CDR3 has 16 amino acids. V lost 1 base, J lost 3 bases, and 12 bases lay in between. The CDR3 DNA reads as TGTGCCAGCAGCTTAGTCGACAAGGTTTACACCGGGGAGCTGTTTTTT. Protein sequence: CASSLVDKVYTGELFF. The variable domain in full, with the rest retrieved from reference TRBV11-2 and TRBJ2-2, is EAGVAQSPRYKIIEKRQSVAFWCNPISGHATLYWYQQILGQGPKLLIQFQNNGVVDDSQLPKDRFSAERLKGVDSTLKIQPAKLEDSAVYLCASSLVDKVYTGELFFGEGSRLTVL.

V and J are TRBV5-6 and TRBJ2-3; 15 bases align to TRBD2. J gave up 2 bases and V 1 base, and 5 bases lay outside the gene matches. CDR3 length equals 18 residues. Germline V gene lookup returns CDR1 SGHDT and CDR2 YYEEEE. CDR3 region: CASSLKGLAGGTTDTQYF. The CDR3, as DNA: TGTGCCAGCAGCTTGAAGGGACTAGCGGGAGGCACCACAGATACGCAGTATTTT.

This clonotype was recorded at least ten times. V usage is TRBV7-6 and J usage is TRBJ2-1, with TRBD1 as a possible D gene (6 bases). V shed 1 base and J shed 9 bases, with 16 bases lying between them. CDR3 length: 15 amino acids. CDR1 is SGHVS, CDR2 FNYEAQ, per germline. The DNA for the CDR3 is TGTGCCAGCAGCTTAGTTGGGGGCGGGTCAGGTGAGCAGTTCTTC. It translates to CASSLVGGGSGEQFF.

Remarks on this clonotype: The junction departs from germline at one end; a sequencing error may be responsible. V usage is TRBV20-1 and J usage is TRBJ2-7; 9 bases agree with TRBD2. The CDR3 has 14 amino acids. Germline lookup yields CDR1 DFQATT and CDR2 SNEGSKA (reference sequence). The CDR3, as DNA: TGTAGCCCCGTCGCGGGAGGGTACTCCTACGAGCAGTACTTC. Its protein is CSPVAGGYSYEQYF.

This clonotype was counted between two and nine times. The J gene is TRBJ1-5, the V gene TRBV29-1, with 7 bases matching TRBD1. Germline values: CDR1 SQVTM, CDR2 ANQGSEA. The CDR3 is 13 residues long. V shed 6 bases and J 4 bases; nucleotides not matched to a gene: 6. The CDR3 loop is CSVRTGINQPQHF. The CDR3 bases are TGCAGCGTCCGGACAGGAATTAATCAGCCCCAGCATTTT.

This clonotype was recorded a few times. The V call is TRBV4-2, the J call TRBJ2-1; D is undetermined. Germline CDR1 is LGHNA and CDR2 is YNFKEQ. This CDR3 comprises 17 residues. Deletions cut 1 base from V and 2 bases from J, with 15 bases between. The CDR3 DNA sequence: TGTGCCAGCAGCCAAGCGTGGGCACATGATCCCTACAATGAGCAGTTCTTC. Its translation is CASSQAWAHDPYNEQFF.

This clonotype was seen a handful of times. J is TRBJ2-7 and V is TRBV27, with 8 nucleotides matching TRBD2. The CDR3 length is 15 residues. CDR1 is MNHEY, CDR2 SMNVEV, per germline (reference sequence). V lost 1 base, J lost 1 base, and 3 bases stayed unmatched. CDR3: CASSLLSGGSYEQYF. The CDR3 DNA reads TGTGCCAGCAGTTTATTGAGCGGGGGATCCTACGAGCAGTACTTC.

This sequence joins TRBV24-1 and TRBJ2-1, with D unclear. The CDR3 contains 14 residues. Trimming stripped 9 bases from V and 5 bases from J, with 16 bases between. Germline CDR1 and CDR2: KGHDR and SFDVKD. This chain's CDR3 is CATARAISNNEQFF. The CDR3 nucleotides read TGTGCCACCGCCCGTGCTATATCCAACAATGAGCAGTTCTTC.

This clonotype was detected a few times. J is TRBJ2-1 and V is TRBV27; D remains unclear. This CDR3 region has 14 residues. The V and J ends lost 5 bases and 0 bases respectively, with 8 bases between them. The germline gives CDR1 MNHEY, CDR2 SMNVEV (reference sequence). The DNA for the CDR3 is TGTGCCAGCAGTCCGAGGAGCTCCTACAATGAGCAGTTCTTC. Protein sequence: CASSPRSSYNEQFF.

This chain joins TRBV12-3 or TRBV12-4 and TRBJ1-1; no definite D call. The V and J ends lost 1 base and 6 bases respectively, with 6 bases between them. This CDR3 is 12 amino acids long. In DNA form, the CDR3 reads TGTGCCAGCAGTTTAGGGTTCGCTGAAGCTTTCTTT. It specifies CASSLGFAEAFF.